This paragraph reports one T cell receptor beta chain. Its antigen is still unknown. Germline is not matched at one junction end, which may reflect a read error. The CDR3 loop spans 14 amino acids. From germline, CDR1 is LGHDT and CDR2 YNNKEL (reference sequence). These data belong to a study of response to subunit inactivated influenza vaccine. The study's findings and limits: Every seasonal influenza vaccination brings in few new T cells, the authors suggested.

Using its own MiXCR run on the RT-PCR reads, TCRdb lists one record per CDR3 protein. Among about 520,000 distinct CDR3 sequences listed, roughly 25% were seen once. The rearrangement links TRBV3-1 to TRBJ2-5, with TRBD2 matching 8 bases. This clonotype was obtained from a man between 45 and 60 years old who received an inactivated influenza vaccine. The sequencing here drew on CD4+ T cells sorted from PBMCs, taken roughly 5 days after vaccination. CDR3 coding DNA: TGTGCCAGCAGTCAAGCGGGAGTAAAGGAGACCCAGTACTTC. It codes for CASSQAGVKETQYF.